These 29 T cell receptor beta chains were all obtained from the same sample, sequenced in a study of lymphopenia after photon versus proton radiotherapy. Method: immunoSEQ multiplex PCR; TCRdb's copy keeps in-frame clones and lacks some. The sample yields approximately 30,000 clones, 81% seen once. The material sequenced was peripheral blood, taken from a patient treated with photon-based radiotherapy. These receptors were obtained from a man aged 45 to 65 with gastric cancer.

V usage is TRBV13 and J usage is TRBJ2-3; 7 bases match TRBD2. After removal of 2 bases from V and 11 bases from J, the junction contained 7 bases not matched to a gene. The CDR3 totals 13 residues. Germline CDR1 PRHDT, CDR2 FYEKMQ (reference sequence). Here the CDR3 DNA reads TGTGCCAGCAGCTTACTGCGGGCGGGGGTGCAGTATTTT. Its protein is CASSLLRAGVQYF. The full variable domain, in which reference TRBV13 and TRBJ2-3 provide the parts outside the CDR3, is AAGVIQSPRHLIKEKRETATLKCYPIPRHDTVYWYQQGPGQDPQFLISFYEKMQSDKGSIPDRFSAQQFSDYHSELNMSSLELGDSALYFCASSLLRAGVQYFGPGTRLTVL.

This clone was seen once. The V and J genes are TRBV11-2 and TRBJ1-2; 7 bases align to TRBD1. Trimming took 2 bases from V and 4 from J; bases not matched to a gene: 7. This CDR3 comprises 15 residues. Germline assignment: CDR1 SGHAT and CDR2 FQNNGV. DNA of the CDR3: TGTGCCAGCAGCTTAATAGGGGGCGCAGGCTATGGCTACACCTTC. Amino acid sequence: CASSLIGGAGYGYTF.

Here the CDR3 reads CASSLSGIETQYF. DNA of the CDR3: TGTGCCAGCAGCTTATCTGGAATCGAGACCCAGTACTTC. The chain links TRBV7-3 to TRBJ2-5; D remains ambiguous. The germline V gene has CDR1 SGHTA and CDR2 FQGTGA. Trimming cost V 2 bases and J 5 bases, with 9 bases left between them. This CDR3 is built from 13 residues.

The rearrangement links TRBV4-1 to TRBJ1-6, with TRBD1 as a possible D gene (6 bases). V shed 5 bases and J shed 8 bases, with 16 bases lying between them. Germline assignment: CDR1 MGHRA and CDR2 YSYEKL. This CDR3 spans 15 amino acids. The CDR3 nucleotides read TGCGCCAGCAGCTTCGCTCGGGACACCTATTCACCCCTCCACTTT. Translation gives CASSFARDTYSPLHF.

This clone was detected once. The rearrangement links TRBV20-1 to TRBJ1-1; D perhaps matches TRBD1 (6 bases). The CDR3 totals 11 residues. Germline V CDR1 and CDR2: DFQATT, SNEGSKA (reference sequence). V was clipped by 5 bases and J by 6 bases, with 10 bases between them. This CDR3 is CSALTGSEAFF. The CDR3 DNA is TGCAGTGCTCTAACAGGGTCTGAAGCTTTCTTT.

The V gene is TRBV29-1, the J gene TRBJ1-1; the D is unclear. CDR3 length equals 13 residues. V dropped 1 base and J dropped 0 bases, with 6 bases sitting between them. The V gene's germline CDR1 is SQVTM and CDR2 ANQGSEA. The CDR3 DNA reads as TGCAGCGTTGAAGCCAAGATGAACACTGAAGCTTTCTTT. It codes for CSVEAKMNTEAFF.

In its sample, this clone was seen once. The chain employs TRBV7-3 and TRBJ1-2; 8 nucleotides match TRBD1. V lost 5 bases to trimming and J lost 8 bases; unmatched junction nucleotides: 7. CDR3 length: 13 amino acids. In germline, CDR1 is SGHTA, CDR2 FQGTGA. CDR3: CASSRGQGGGYTF. The CDR3 nucleotides read TGTGCCAGCAGCCGAGGACAGGGCGGAGGCTACACCTTC.

This chain uses TRBV18 with TRBJ1-1; D is ambiguous. The V and J ends lost 2 bases and 5 bases respectively, with 6 bases between them. Germline CDR1 and CDR2: KGHSH and LQKENI. The CDR3 runs 12 residues. The CDR3 reads CASSPGRTEAFF. CDR3 in DNA: TGTGCCAGCTCACCAGGCAGAACTGAAGCTTTCTTT.

This clone was observed a handful of times. The chain is built from TRBV5-6 and TRBJ2-5; D gene ambiguous. This CDR3 spans 12 amino acids. V was trimmed by 0 bases and J by 4 bases, leaving 4 bases between them. Per the germline V gene, CDR1 is SGHDT and CDR2 is YYEEEE. CDR3 loop: CASSLARETQYF. DNA for the CDR3: TGTGCCAGCAGCTTGGCCAGAGAGACCCAGTACTTC. The full variable domain, completed using reference TRBV5-6 and TRBJ2-5, is DAGVTQSPTHLIKTRGQQVTLRCSPKSGHDTVSWYQQALGQGPQFIFQYYEEEERQRGNFPDRFSGHQFPNYSSELNVNALLLGDSALYLCASSLARETQYFGPGTRLLVL.

The count of this clone is one. This sequence joins TRBV7-6 and TRBJ1-2; TRBD1 matches at 8 bases. The trim removed 2 bases at V and 9 bases at J, leaving 8 bases unmatched. CDR3 length: 14 amino acids. From germline, CDR1 is SGHVS and CDR2 FNYEAQ. Written as DNA, the CDR3 is TGTGCCAGCAGCTTATCTGGACAGGGACGCAGCTACACCTTC. Residues: CASSLSGQGRSYTF.

The chain carries TRBV27 and TRBJ2-2; a weak D match, TRBD1 (7 bases). Germline assignment: CDR1 MNHEY and CDR2 SMNVEV (reference sequence). With 4 bases removed from V and 4 bases from J, the gap between germline ends came to 13 bases. This CDR3 is built from 15 residues. The CDR3 DNA sequence: TGTGCCAGCAGTTCGAGGGGGCGGGGCACCGGGGAGCTGTTTTTT. Protein sequence: CASSSRGRGTGELFF.

The CDR3 nucleotides read TGCGCCAGCAGCGGGGACGCCCATGAAGCTTTCTTT. It specifies CASSGDAHEAFF. The V call is TRBV5-1, the J call TRBJ1-1; possible D gene TRBD1, 5 bases. Per the germline V gene, CDR1 is SGHRS and CDR2 is YFSETQ. This CDR3 has 12 amino acids. Between the trimmed V and J ends, which lost 4 bases and 7 bases, there was a span of 11 bases.

This clone was seen just once. V usage is TRBV2 and J usage is TRBJ2-5, with D uncertain. The germline V gene has CDR1 SNHLY and CDR2 FYNNEI. This CDR3 has 13 amino acids. The V gene lost 4 bases and the J gene lost 2 bases, with 8 bases spanning the gap. CDR3 in amino acids: CASSGPYQETQYF. Written as DNA, the CDR3 is TGTGCCAGCAGTGGTCCCTATCAAGAGACCCAGTACTTC.

This chain links TRBV5-5 with TRBJ2-5, with 9 positions matching TRBD1. Germline V lookup: CDR1 SGHKS, CDR2 YYEKEE (reference sequence). This CDR3 contains 15 residues. V shed 4 bases and J 2 bases; nucleotides not matched to a gene: 6. CDR3 residues: CASSAGTGLQETQYF. As DNA, the CDR3 is TGTGCCAGCAGCGCGGGGACAGGGTTACAAGAGACCCAGTACTTC.

V is TRBV11-2 and J is TRBJ2-7, with a possible D match to TRBD2 (5 bases). The CDR3 consists of 12 residues. Trimming left V 0 bases short and J 6 bases short, with 6 bases between. CDR1 and CDR2 from the germline V gene are SGHAT and FQNNGV. This CDR3 reads CASSLEGSEQYF. Here the CDR3 DNA reads TGTGCCAGCAGCTTAGAGGGGAGCGAGCAGTACTTC.

The rearrangement uses TRBV4-1 and TRBJ2-7; D possibly uses TRBD1 or TRBD2 (5 bases each). CDR1 is MGHRA, CDR2 YSYEKL, per germline. There are 15 residues in the CDR3. The germline V and J ends were trimmed by 0 bases and 7 bases, with 16 bases remaining between them. The CDR3: CASSQDWGRSREQYF. Here the CDR3 DNA reads TGCGCCAGCAGCCAAGATTGGGGGAGATCGCGTGAGCAGTACTTC.

V usage is TRBV6-5 and J usage is TRBJ2-5; maybe TRBD1 (5 bases). CDR1 and CDR2 (germline): MNHEY, SVGAGI. Trimming pared 0 bases from V and 1 base from J, leaving 9 bases between. This CDR3 is 15 amino acids long. The CDR3 protein is CASSYSGAFQETQYF. CDR3 DNA sequence: TGTGCCAGCAGTTACTCAGGGGCGTTCCAAGAGACCCAGTACTTC.

This clone has just a few counts. V gene TRBV7-2 combines with J gene TRBJ2-3; 9 bases are shared with TRBD2. Losses at the gene ends were 3 bases for V and 8 bases for J; bases not matched to a gene: 12. The CDR3 is 16 amino acids. The V gene's germline CDR1 is SGHTA and CDR2 FQGNSA. The CDR3 coding sequence is TGTGCCAGCAGCTTTCAGTTGGGTAGCGGGGGCGGTACGCAGTATTTT. This codes for CASSFQLGSGGGTQYF.

This chain uses TRBV5-5 with TRBJ1-6; D is possibly TRBD1 (6 bases). V was clipped by 2 bases and J by 1 base, with 10 bases between them. CDR1 is SGHKS, CDR2 YYEKEE, per germline (reference sequence). This CDR3 contains 16 residues. CDR3 nucleotide sequence: TGTGCCAGCAGCTTCTACAGGGTTTCCTATAATTCACCCCTCCACTTT. Translating gives CASSFYRVSYNSPLHF.

This clone occurred once. The rearrangement links TRBV6-1 to TRBJ2-7; a weak D match, TRBD1 (6 bases). The V gene's germline CDR1 is MNHNS and CDR2 SASEGT. The germline V and J ends were trimmed by 0 bases and 1 base, with 13 bases remaining between them. CDR3 length: 16 amino acids. CDR3 in amino acids: CASSEASGDTSYEQYF. In nucleotides, the CDR3 is TGTGCCAGCAGTGAAGCATCCGGGGACACATCCTACGAGCAGTACTTC.

This clone came up a few times. This sequence joins TRBV19 and TRBJ2-7; TRBD2 aligns across 7 bases. The CDR3 loop spans 15 amino acids. V dropped 3 bases and J dropped 4; count of bases not matched to a gene: 9. Germline V gives CDR1 LNHDA, CDR2 SQIVND (reference sequence). The CDR3: CASSMGGLKPYEQYF. CDR3 nucleotides: TGTGCCAGTAGTATGGGGGGGTTAAAACCTTACGAGCAGTACTTC.

The rearrangement links TRBV10-3 to TRBJ1-4; D possibly corresponds to TRBD1 (6 bases). Trimming cost V 4 bases and J 8 bases, with 11 bases left between them. Germline V gives CDR1 ENHRY, CDR2 SYGVKD. This CDR3 contains 13 residues. CDR3 protein: CAISAGVEEKLFF. The CDR3, as DNA: TGTGCCATCAGTGCAGGGGTAGAGGAAAAACTGTTTTTT.

The chain joins TRBV6-6 to TRBJ2-3; 9 bases line up with TRBD2. Trimming took 11 bases from V and 7 from J; bases not matched to a gene: 13. Germline CDR1 is MNHNY and CDR2 is SVGAGI (reference sequence). This CDR3 is built from 14 residues. The CDR3 DNA reads as TGTGCCGGCTCATGGGGCGGGGGGGCATATACGCAGTATTTT. Its translation: CAGSWGGGAYTQYF.

The J gene is TRBJ1-5, the V gene TRBV4-3; D not certain. V lost 1 base, J lost 5 bases, and 3 bases lay in between. There are 12 residues in the CDR3. Germline-derived CDR1 and CDR2 are LGHNA and YSLEER. As DNA, the CDR3 is TGCGCCAGCAGCCAAGCTCATCAGCCCCAGCATTTT. This gives the protein CASSQAHQPQHF.

The V call is TRBV6-6, the J call TRBJ1-6; D is undetermined. Trimming shortened V by 2 bases and J by 0 bases, and 5 bases separated the two germline ends. The CDR3 has 15 amino acids. Germline CDR1 is MNHNY and CDR2 is SVGAGI (reference sequence). CDR3 sequence (DNA): TGTGCCAGCAGTTACGCGAGCTCCTATAATTCACCCCTCCACTTT. Its translation: CASSYASSYNSPLHF.

The J gene is TRBJ1-2, the V gene TRBV10-3, with a tentative D call TRBD1 (5 bases). Germline CDR1 reads ENHRY; CDR2 reads SYGVKD. The CDR3 runs to 15 residues. Trimming cost V 10 bases and J 1 base, with 19 bases left between them. CDR3 region: CATREQVLRNYGYTF. The CDR3 region has the DNA TGTGCCACACGGGAACAGGTCCTCCGTAACTATGGCTACACCTTC.

This chain connects TRBV15 to TRBJ2-1; 13 bases match TRBD2. This CDR3 has 18 amino acids. CDR1 and CDR2 from the germline V gene are LNHNV and YYDKDF (reference sequence). Trimming at V came to 1 base and at J to 0 bases, leaving 3 bases not matched to a gene. The DNA of the CDR3 is TGTGCCACCAGCAGAGGACTAGCGGGGGGAAGCTCCTACAATGAGCAGTTCTTC. This sequence encodes CATSRGLAGGSSYNEQFF.

The chain couples TRBV28 to TRBJ2-1; maybe TRBD1 (5 bases). CDR1 is MDHEN and CDR2 is SYDVKM in the germline V gene. This CDR3 comprises 14 residues. The V end lost 2 bases, the J end lost 8 bases, and 13 bases lay between the germline ends. CDR3 amino acids: CASSLPQGSHEQFF. Here the CDR3 DNA reads TGTGCCAGCAGTTTACCCCAGGGATCCCATGAGCAGTTCTTC.

This chain links TRBV7-2 with TRBJ1-2; no clear D gene. The CDR3 length is 11 residues. The V and J ends lost 4 bases and 8 bases respectively, with 8 bases between them. The germline V gene has CDR1 SGHTA and CDR2 FQGNSA. The CDR3 is CASSSLLGYTF. For the CDR3, the DNA is TGTGCCAGCAGCTCCTTGCTGGGCTACACCTTC.